The following is a T cell receptor beta chain sequence with its context. Its target is not known. TCRdb called the 5' RACE reads again in MiXCR, with one record for every CDR3 protein. Altogether hundreds of thousands of distinct CDR3 sequences are present, 8.6% being singletons, with the ten largest covering around 0.98%. This record belongs to a study of identical twins. Study results and limitations: Twin-shared out-of-frame alpha sequences were enriched for low generation probability.

These data were also filed under a second study, of yellow fever vaccine responses in identical twins.

This sequence was found in a woman between 18 and 30 years old in good health. Sequences were obtained from PBMCs.

The CDR3 DNA follows: TGTGCCAGCAGCTTAGACGGGGGGGCCGTATTAGAGCAGTTCTTC. Translated: CASSLDGGAVLEQFF. V and J are TRBV7-3 and TRBJ2-1; 8 bases map to TRBD2. CDR1 SGHTA and CDR2 FQGTGA come from the germline V gene. This CDR3 comprises 15 residues. With V trimmed by 2 bases and J by 10 bases, 10 bases remained unmatched.